This passage covers 18 T cell receptor beta chains from one sample sequenced in a study of T cell responses to AZD1222 COVID-19 vaccine. Produced via immunoSEQ multiplex PCR; TCRdb's table is partial and in-frame only. Of approximately 100,000 clones listed, roughly 88% are singletons. The specimen comprised peripheral blood, sampled on day 0 of MenACWY control vaccination. These receptors originate from an adult in good health.

The chain links TRBV7-9 to TRBJ2-1; the match to TRBD1 covers 8 bases. CDR1 is SEHNR and CDR2 is FQNEAQ in the germline V gene (reference sequence). Losses at the gene ends were 5 bases for V and 9 bases for J; bases not matched to a gene: 9. The CDR3 is 14 residues long. CDR3 DNA sequence: TGTGCCAGCAGCCCTTGGACAGGGCGAGGTGAGCAGTTCTTC. Amino acids: CASSPWTGRGEQFF.

The CDR3 here is CASSLATGGMRGYTF. The CDR3 coding sequence is TGTGCCAGCAGTTTAGCCACAGGGGGCATGCGGGGCTACACCTTC. This rearrangement joins TRBV28 to TRBJ1-2; TRBD1 matches at 9 bases. CDR1 and CDR2 from the germline V gene are MDHEN and SYDVKM. The CDR3 totals 15 residues. Trimming at V came to 2 bases and at J to 8 bases, leaving 9 bases not matched to a gene.

Written as DNA, the CDR3 is TGTGCCAGCAGTTCCCCCGTCGTAGGGGACTACGAGCAGTACTTC. It codes for CASSSPVVGDYEQYF. This chain joins TRBV28 and TRBJ2-7, with a weak D call TRBD1 (5 bases). CDR1 is MDHEN and CDR2 is SYDVKM in the germline V gene. The CDR3 is 15 residues long. V was shortened by 4 bases and J by 3 bases, with 16 bases between the two germline ends.

The chain carries TRBV6-2 or TRBV6-3 and TRBJ1-4; D is undetermined. Looked up from germline, CDR1 is MNHEY and CDR2 is SVGEGT. The CDR3 has 14 amino acids. V was clipped by 2 bases and J by 0 bases, with 4 bases between them. The CDR3 spells CASSYVATNEKLFF. The DNA for the CDR3 is TGTGCCAGCAGTTACGTTGCAACTAATGAAAAACTGTTTTTT.

This chain links TRBV14 with TRBJ2-3, with 7 bases aligning to TRBD2. This CDR3 spans 16 amino acids. Germline V gene lookup returns CDR1 SGHDN and CDR2 FVKESK. V shed 3 bases and J 1 base; nucleotides not matched to a gene: 7. The CDR3 loop is CASSHPLAAGTDTQYF. For the CDR3, the DNA is TGTGCCAGCAGCCACCCCCTAGCGGCTGGCACAGATACGCAGTATTTT.

This clone was counted a single time. The chain links TRBV6-2 or TRBV6-3 to TRBJ2-3; 9 nucleotides agree with TRBD1. CDR1 MNHEY and CDR2 SVGEGT come from the germline V gene. V was pared by 5 bases and J by 1 base, with 7 bases of the junction left unmatched. The CDR3 extends over 16 amino acids. CDR3 protein: CASSGKQGAGTDTQYF. As DNA, the CDR3 is TGTGCCAGCAGTGGAAAACAGGGGGCCGGCACAGATACGCAGTATTTT.

The chain joins TRBV15 to TRBJ1-2; 8 nucleotides agree with TRBD1. CDR3 length: 16 amino acids. CDR1 LNHNV and CDR2 YYDKDF come from the germline V gene (reference sequence). J was trimmed by 4 bases and V by 0 bases; bases with no gene match: 7. In DNA form, the CDR3 reads TGTGCCACCAGCAGAGATCAGGGGGCGCTGACCTATGGCTACACCTTC. It translates to CATSRDQGALTYGYTF.

Written as DNA, the CDR3 is TGCAGCGTTGAAGATCGGGCACTAGCGGGAGGGAAGAGGCATGAGCAGTTCTTC. Translation gives CSVEDRALAGGKRHEQFF. The chain links TRBV29-1 to TRBJ2-1; the match to TRBD2 covers 13 bases. V was clipped by 0 bases and J by 8 bases; unmatched bases: 13. CDR1 and CDR2 (germline): SQVTM, ANQGSEA. The CDR3 runs 18 residues.

V is TRBV11-2 and J is TRBJ2-4, with unresolved D. The CDR3 is 12 residues long. V was trimmed by 2 bases and J by 4 bases, leaving 3 bases between them. Per germline, CDR1 SGHAT and CDR2 FQNNGV. The CDR3: CASSLQKNIQYF. The CDR3 region has the DNA TGTGCCAGCAGCTTACAGAAAAACATTCAGTACTTC.

The rearrangement joins TRBV28 to TRBJ1-4; 7 nucleotides align to TRBD1. The germline V gene has CDR1 MDHEN and CDR2 SYDVKM. The V gene end was trimmed by 4 bases and the J gene end by 8 bases; junction bases not matched to a gene: 13. The CDR3 sequence is 16 residues long. The CDR3 reads CASSSLQTGKLEKLFF. CDR3 DNA: TGTGCCAGCAGTTCCCTCCAGACAGGGAAGTTGGAAAAACTGTTTTTT.

The V gene is TRBV3-1 (or the pseudogene TRBV3-2), the J gene TRBJ1-6; D gene uncertain. Trimming took off 2 bases at V and 16 bases at J, with 12 bases between the two ends. This CDR3 comprises 12 residues. The germline V gene has CDR1 LGHDT and CDR2 YNNKEL (reference sequence). As DNA, the CDR3 is TGTGCCAGCAGCCAATTATCCCGTCATCTCCACTTT. Its translation is CASSQLSRHLHF.

DNA of the CDR3: TGTGCCAGCAGCGTTTCGGGGGCGGTCTACGAGCAGTACTTC. As protein: CASSVSGAVYEQYF. This sequence joins TRBV7-9 and TRBJ2-7; tentatively, D is TRBD1 or TRBD2 (6 bases each). The V gene's germline CDR1 is SEHNR and CDR2 FQNEAQ (reference sequence). The CDR3 runs to 14 residues. Deletions cut 5 bases from V and 3 bases from J, with 14 bases between.

The chain recombines TRBV6-5 with TRBJ1-1; no reliable D call. Trimming took 0 bases from V and 4 from J, leaving 12 bases between them. Germline CDR1 reads MNHEY; CDR2 reads SVGAGI. This CDR3 spans 15 amino acids. The CDR3 DNA reads TGTGCCAGCAGTTACTCAGTTACAATGGGCACTGAAGCTTTCTTT. Its translation: CASSYSVTMGTEAFF.

The chain joins TRBV28 to TRBJ2-3; D unclear. Deletions cut 2 bases from V and 6 bases from J, with 12 bases between. This CDR3 is 14 amino acids long. The germline gives CDR1 MDHEN, CDR2 SYDVKM. In nucleotides, the CDR3 is TGTGCCAGCAGTTTAGTTGCGTTGGGTGATACGCAGTATTTT. Translated, it gives CASSLVALGDTQYF.

With respect to this clone: One end of the junction does not line up with germline, which may come from a read error. The genes are TRBV27 and TRBJ1-5; TRBD1 agrees at 9 bases. The CDR3 is 14 residues long. Looked up from germline, CDR1 is MNHEY and CDR2 is SMNVEV (reference sequence). As DNA, the CDR3 is TGTGCCAGCAGGGGGACAGGGTCCAATCAACCCCAGCATTTT. Translated: CASRGTGSNQPQHF.

This clone has only one observation. CDR3 sequence reads: CASSREGASNQPQHF. The CDR3 coding sequence is TGTGCCAGCAGCCGGGAGGGGGCGAGCAATCAGCCCCAGCATTTT. The rearrangement uses TRBV11-2 and TRBJ1-5, with 7 bases aligning to TRBD1. The germline V gene has CDR1 SGHAT and CDR2 FQNNGV. The CDR3 covers 15 residues. J gave up 1 base and V 5 bases, and 5 bases lay outside the gene matches.

This chain uses TRBV5-1 with TRBJ1-4; 9 bases fit TRBD1. Germline values: CDR1 SGHRS, CDR2 YFSETQ. J gave up 8 bases and V 3 bases, and 8 bases lay outside the gene matches. This CDR3 region has 15 residues. CDR3 residues: CASSSPDRGVEKLFF. DNA of the CDR3: TGCGCCAGCAGCTCACCGGACAGGGGCGTAGAAAAACTGTTTTTT.

A word on this clone: One junction end disagrees with the germline gene, perhaps due to a read error. The V gene is TRBV6-5, the J gene TRBJ1-1; no reliable D call. Germline assignment: CDR1 MNHEY and CDR2 SVGAGI. The CDR3 has 13 residues. The CDR3 region is CASSDSRGTEAFF. As DNA, the CDR3 is TGTGCCAGCAGTGACTCCCGAGGGACTGAAGCTTTCTTT.